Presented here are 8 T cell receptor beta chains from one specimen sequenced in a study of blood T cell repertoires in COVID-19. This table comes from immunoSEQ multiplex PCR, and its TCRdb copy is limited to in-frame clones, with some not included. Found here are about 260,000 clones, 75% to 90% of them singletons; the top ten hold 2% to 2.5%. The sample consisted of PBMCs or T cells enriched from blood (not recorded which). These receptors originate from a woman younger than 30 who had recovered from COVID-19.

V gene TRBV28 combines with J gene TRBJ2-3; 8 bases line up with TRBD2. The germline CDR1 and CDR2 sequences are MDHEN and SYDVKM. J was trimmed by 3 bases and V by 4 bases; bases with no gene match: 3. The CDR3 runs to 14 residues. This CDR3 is CASSSTSETDTQYF. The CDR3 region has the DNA TGTGCCAGCAGTTCGACTAGCGAGACAGATACGCAGTATTTT.

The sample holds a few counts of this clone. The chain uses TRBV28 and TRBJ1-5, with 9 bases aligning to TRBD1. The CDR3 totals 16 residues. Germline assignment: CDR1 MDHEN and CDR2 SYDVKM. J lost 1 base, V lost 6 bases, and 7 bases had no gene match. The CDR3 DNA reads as TGTGCCAGCAGCCTAACAGGGGGCGGAAGCAATCAGCCCCAGCATTTT. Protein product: CASSLTGGGSNQPQHF.

CDR3 protein: CASNPSGGVNSPLHF. CDR3 coding DNA: TGTGCCAGCAATCCCTCGGGGGGGGTAAATTCACCCCTCCACTTT. V usage is TRBV2 and J usage is TRBJ1-6; D is possibly TRBD1 (5 bases). Germline lookup yields CDR1 SNHLY and CDR2 FYNNEI. V lost 7 bases and J lost 7, with 17 bases in between. The CDR3 covers 15 residues. The full variable domain, its missing parts supplied by reference TRBV2 and TRBJ1-6, is EPEVTQTPSHQVTQMGQEVILRCVPISNHLYFYWYRQILGQKVEFLVSFYNNEISEKSEIFDDQFSVERPDGSNFTLKIRSTKLEDSAMYFCASNPSGGVNSPLHFGNGTRLTVT.

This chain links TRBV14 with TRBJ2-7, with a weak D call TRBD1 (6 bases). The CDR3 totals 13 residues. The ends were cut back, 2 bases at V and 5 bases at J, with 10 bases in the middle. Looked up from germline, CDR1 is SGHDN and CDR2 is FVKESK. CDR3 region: CASSQNTGNEQYF. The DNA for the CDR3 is TGTGCCAGCAGCCAAAATACAGGGAACGAGCAGTACTTC.

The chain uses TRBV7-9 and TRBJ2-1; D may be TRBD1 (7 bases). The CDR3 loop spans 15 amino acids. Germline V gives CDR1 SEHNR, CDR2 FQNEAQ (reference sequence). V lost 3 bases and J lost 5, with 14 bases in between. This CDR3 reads CASSLEGALHNEQFF. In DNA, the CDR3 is TGTGCCAGCAGCTTGGAGGGGGCGCTCCACAATGAGCAGTTCTTC.

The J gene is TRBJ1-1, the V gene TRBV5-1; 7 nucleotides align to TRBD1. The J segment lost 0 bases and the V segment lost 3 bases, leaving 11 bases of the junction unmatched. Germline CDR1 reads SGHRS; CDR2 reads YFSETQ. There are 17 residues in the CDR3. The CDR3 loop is CASSSRQGDLMNTEAFF. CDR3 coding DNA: TGCGCCAGCAGCTCCCGACAGGGCGACCTAATGAACACTGAAGCTTTCTTT.

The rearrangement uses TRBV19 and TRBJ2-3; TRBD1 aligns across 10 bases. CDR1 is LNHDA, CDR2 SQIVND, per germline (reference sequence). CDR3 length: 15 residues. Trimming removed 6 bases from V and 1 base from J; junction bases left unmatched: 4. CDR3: CASSIGTGGTDTQYF. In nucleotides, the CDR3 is TGTGCCAGTAGCATCGGGACAGGGGGCACAGATACGCAGTATTTT.

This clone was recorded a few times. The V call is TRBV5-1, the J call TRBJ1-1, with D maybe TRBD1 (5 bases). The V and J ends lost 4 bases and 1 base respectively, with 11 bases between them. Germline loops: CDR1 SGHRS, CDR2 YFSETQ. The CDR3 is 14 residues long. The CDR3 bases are TGCGCCAGCAGCGGAGGGACGGAGAACACTGAAGCTTTCTTT. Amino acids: CASSGGTENTEAFF.